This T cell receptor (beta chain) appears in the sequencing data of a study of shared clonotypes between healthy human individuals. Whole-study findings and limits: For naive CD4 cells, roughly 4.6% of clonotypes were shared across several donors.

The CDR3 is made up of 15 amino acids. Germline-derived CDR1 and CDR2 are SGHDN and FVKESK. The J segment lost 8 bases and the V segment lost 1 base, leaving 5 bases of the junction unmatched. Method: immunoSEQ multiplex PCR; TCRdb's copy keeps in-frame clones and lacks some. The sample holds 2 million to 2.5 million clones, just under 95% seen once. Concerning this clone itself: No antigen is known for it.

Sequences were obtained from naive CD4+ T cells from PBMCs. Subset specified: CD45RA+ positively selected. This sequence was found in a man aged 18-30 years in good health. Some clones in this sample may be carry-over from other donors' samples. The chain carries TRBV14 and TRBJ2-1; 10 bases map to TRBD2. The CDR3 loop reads CASSQASGSWYEQFF. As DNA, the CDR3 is TGTGCCAGCAGCCAAGCTAGCGGGAGTTGGTATGAGCAGTTCTTC. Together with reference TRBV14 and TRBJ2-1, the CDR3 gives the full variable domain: EAGVTQFPSHSVIEKGQTVTLRCDPISGHDNLYWYRRVMGKEIKFLLHFVKESKQDESGMPNNRFLAERTGGTYSTLKVQPAELEDSGVYFCASSQASGSWYEQFFGPGTRLTVL.